Detailed here is one TCR beta chain. Each CDR3 protein gets one entry after TCRdb re-called the RT-PCR reads with MiXCR. The table lists 650,000 to 800,000 distinct CDR3 sequences, approximately 14% of them singletons, with about 3.9% in the top ten. This CDR3 comprises 16 residues. V was clipped by 4 bases and J by 2 bases; unmatched bases: 6. Germline V gene lookup returns CDR1 SEHNR and CDR2 FQNEAQ (reference sequence). Sequenced material: memory CD4+ T cells from blood. The receptor was isolated from a female donor in good health, serving as a healthy control. The chain uses TRBV7-9 and TRBJ2-3; TRBD2 agrees at 10 bases. CDR3 DNA sequence: TGTGCCAGCAGCTCGTTAGCGGGAGGTTACACAGATACGCAGTATTTT. Amino acids: CASSSLAGGYTDTQYF.